The source of this T cell receptor (beta chain) is a study of control samples from healthy donors and cancer patients. Germline values: CDR1 SGHTA, CDR2 FQGNSA. There are 15 residues in the CDR3. V shed 4 bases, J shed 0 bases, and the junction held 5 bases outside the gene matches. Assay: immunoSEQ multiplex PCR; the TCRdb copy retains only in-frame clones and omits some. The repertoire holds 55,000 to 85,000 clones, over 85% seen once, with under 20% in the top ten. The TCR sequence derives from a man aged 60-69 years with lung cancer. Sequencing used PBMCs. V is TRBV7-2 and J is TRBJ1-1; 7 nucleotides align to TRBD1. The CDR3 DNA follows: TGTGCCAGCAGCTCCAGGGGGTCCATGAACACTGAAGCTTTCTTT. Protein: CASSSRGSMNTEAFF.